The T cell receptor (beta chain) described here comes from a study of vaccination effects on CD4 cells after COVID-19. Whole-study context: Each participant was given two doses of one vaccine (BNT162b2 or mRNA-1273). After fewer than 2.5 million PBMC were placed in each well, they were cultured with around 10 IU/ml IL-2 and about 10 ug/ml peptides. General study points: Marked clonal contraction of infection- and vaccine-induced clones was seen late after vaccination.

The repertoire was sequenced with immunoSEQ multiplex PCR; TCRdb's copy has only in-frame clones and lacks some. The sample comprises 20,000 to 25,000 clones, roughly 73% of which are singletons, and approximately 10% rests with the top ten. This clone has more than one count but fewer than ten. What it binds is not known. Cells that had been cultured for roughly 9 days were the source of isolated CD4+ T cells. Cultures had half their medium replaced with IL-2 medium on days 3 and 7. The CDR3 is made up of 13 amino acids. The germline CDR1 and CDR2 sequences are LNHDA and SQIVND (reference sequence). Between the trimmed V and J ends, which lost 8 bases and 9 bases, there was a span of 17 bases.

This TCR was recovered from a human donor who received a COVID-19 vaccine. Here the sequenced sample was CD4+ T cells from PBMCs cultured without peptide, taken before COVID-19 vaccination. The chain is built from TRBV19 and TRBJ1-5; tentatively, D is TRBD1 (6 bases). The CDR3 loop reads CASWRQGQGPQHF. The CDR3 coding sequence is TGTGCCAGTTGGAGGCAGGGACAAGGGCCCCAGCATTTT.